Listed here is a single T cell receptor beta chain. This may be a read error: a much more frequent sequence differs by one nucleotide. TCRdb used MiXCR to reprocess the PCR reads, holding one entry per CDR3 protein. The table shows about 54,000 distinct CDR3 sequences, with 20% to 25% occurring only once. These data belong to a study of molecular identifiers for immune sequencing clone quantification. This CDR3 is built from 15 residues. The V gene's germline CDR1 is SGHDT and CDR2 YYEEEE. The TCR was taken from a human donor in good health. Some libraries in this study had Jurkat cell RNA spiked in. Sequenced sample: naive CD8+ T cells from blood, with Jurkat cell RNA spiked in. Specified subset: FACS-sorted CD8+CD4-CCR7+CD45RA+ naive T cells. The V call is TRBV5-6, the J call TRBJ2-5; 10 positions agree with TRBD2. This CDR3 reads CVSSLLAGDQETQYF. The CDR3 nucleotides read TGTGTCAGCAGCTTGCTAGCGGGGGACCAAGAGACCCAGTACTTC. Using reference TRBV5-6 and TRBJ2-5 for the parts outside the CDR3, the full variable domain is DAGVTQSPTHLIKTRGQQVTLRCSPKSGHDTVSWYQQALGQGPQFIFQYYEEEERQRGNFPDRFSGHQFPNYSSELNVNALLLGDSALYLCVSSLLAGDQETQYFGPGTRLLVL.